The source of this TCR beta chain is a study of blood T cells in healthy people across ages. A word on this clonotype: What it binds is not known.

Findings and caveats of the study: In long-lived donors, naive CD4+ cell counts and diversity exceeded those of aged donors.

A second PCR of 7 to 11 cycles used a sample-barcoded 5' primer and a J-beta primer mix. TCRdb re-called the 5' RACE reads through MiXCR, storing one row per CDR3 protein. The top ten clones hold about an eighth of a sample with some 900,000 distinct CDR3 sequences, 40% to 60% of them seen once. Trimming left V 4 bases short and J 11 bases short, with 24 bases between. From germline, CDR1 is SGDLS and CDR2 YYNGEE. The CDR3 is made up of 15 amino acids. It was ten milliliters of peripheral blood that were drawn from each donor. The sequenced sample was blood. The TCR comes from a man aged 25 to 45 in good health. V gene TRBV9 combines with J gene TRBJ2-5, with D unclear. CDR3 protein: CASSLSVGRSNEQYF. The CDR3 DNA reads TGTGCCAGCAGCTTATCAGTGGGCAGGAGCAATGAGCAGTACTTC.